The 24 T cell receptor beta chains in this list originate from one sample, sequenced in a study of CXCR3-negative and CXCR3-positive naive CD8 T cells. It was by 5' RACE with UMI labels that the TRB cDNA libraries were prepared. TCRdb derives one entry per CDR3 protein from the 5' RACE reads, leaving out DNA. Seen in this sample are 6,500 to 9,500 distinct CDR3 sequences; the ten most common clones hold about 2.4%. Sequencing used naive CXCR3- CD8+ T cells from blood. As for subset: CD45RO-CCR7+CD27+CD95- naive CD8+ T cells lacking CXCR3 (TNR3-). These receptors were obtained from a human donor in good health. Some clones in this sample may be carry-over from other donors' samples.

This clonotype is medium-sized by frequency. The chain uses TRBV28 and TRBJ2-3; the D gene TCRdb calls, TRBD2, cannot be checked with no DNA. Germline CDR1 reads MDHEN; CDR2 reads SYDVKM. The CDR3 extends over 13 amino acids. CDR3 in amino acids: CATRRADADTQYF.

The rearrangement joins TRBV19 to TRBJ2-1; as DNA is missing, the TRBD2 call by TCRdb cannot be tested. The CDR3 contains 15 residues. The germline V gene has CDR1 LNHDA and CDR2 SQIVND (reference sequence). The CDR3 loop is CASCSGSTSYNEQFF.

Judged by frequency, this clonotype is medium-sized. The chain recombines TRBV4-1 with TRBJ1-1; the D call of TRBD1 rests on TCRdb alone, since no DNA is present to check it. Germline loops: CDR1 MGHRA, CDR2 YSYEKL. There are 13 residues in the CDR3. CDR3 amino acids: CASSQAGLPEAFF.

The J gene is TRBJ1-1, the V gene TRBV28. CDR3 length: 12 residues. Looked up from germline, CDR1 is MDHEN and CDR2 is SYDVKM. CDR3 region: CASSLFDTEAFF.

This chain connects TRBV29-1 to TRBJ2-5; without DNA, the TCRdb call of TRBD1 cannot be checked. CDR3 size: 15 residues. In germline, CDR1 is SQVTM, CDR2 ANQGSEA. CDR3 loop: CSVEDRTRGQETQYF.

This clonotype counts as medium-sized by frequency. V gene TRBV29-1 combines with J gene TRBJ2-2. Germline CDR1 reads SQVTM; CDR2 reads ANQGSEA. The CDR3 extends over 14 amino acids. CDR3 region: CSVVTDTNTGELFF.

This chain connects TRBV6-5 to TRBJ2-1; TCRdb calls TRBD2, which cannot be checked without DNA. There are 13 residues in the CDR3. Germline loops: CDR1 MNHEY, CDR2 SVGAGI. CDR3 loop: CASSLGSGREQFF.

The V gene is TRBV21-1, the J gene TRBJ1-2; the TCRdb D gene call, TRBD1, has no DNA to confirm it. TRBV21-1 is reported as a pseudogene. The CDR3 is 15 amino acids. This CDR3 reads CASSSSGGQLYGYTF.

This clonotype is called medium-sized based on its frequency. V usage is TRBV29-1 and J usage is TRBJ2-1; the TCRdb D gene call, TRBD1, has no DNA to confirm it. The CDR3 runs 14 residues. The germline gives CDR1 SQVTM, CDR2 ANQGSEA. CDR3 in amino acids: CSVDRTGVYNEQFF.

This clonotype is identified as medium-sized (0.01 to 0.1%) from frequency. V is TRBV29-1 and J is TRBJ2-3; as DNA is missing, the TRBD2 call by TCRdb cannot be tested. In germline, CDR1 is SQVTM, CDR2 ANQGSEA. The CDR3 consists of 16 residues. This CDR3 reads CSVEPGLAGETDTQYF.

The J gene is TRBJ2-1, the V gene TRBV12-3 or TRBV12-4; TCRdb proposes TRBD1, but this gene call is untestable without DNA. The CDR3 is 14 amino acids. This CDR3 is CASSFGQSYNEQFF.

The chain links TRBV28 to TRBJ2-1; absent DNA, TCRdb's TRBD1 call cannot be checked. The CDR3 runs to 13 residues. CDR1 and CDR2 (germline): MDHEN, SYDVKM. CDR3 sequence: CASSSGPYNEQFF.

Measured by frequency, this clonotype is medium-sized (0.01 to 0.1%). The chain links TRBV29-1 to TRBJ2-1; TCRdb designates TRBD2, a call that cannot be tested without DNA. Germline loops: CDR1 SQVTM, CDR2 ANQGSEA. This CDR3 region has 19 residues. CDR3 protein: CSVEDLVTSGPISYNEQFF.

The chain carries TRBV28 and TRBJ2-7. Germline CDR1 MDHEN, CDR2 SYDVKM. This CDR3 contains 14 residues. Here the CDR3 reads CASSWTDLSYEQYF.

Considering frequency, this clonotype is medium-sized. The chain links TRBV12-3 or TRBV12-4 to TRBJ1-1. CDR3 size: 13 residues. This CDR3 reads CASSPGLVTEAFF.

V is TRBV6-5 and J is TRBJ1-2. The CDR3 has 15 residues. The germline CDR1 and CDR2 sequences are MNHEY and SVGAGI. CDR3 amino acids: CASSYSLVDNYGYTF.

The chain links TRBV2 to TRBJ2-1; TCRdb outputs TRBD1, but without DNA this stays unchecked. Germline-derived CDR1 and CDR2 are SNHLY and FYNNEI. The CDR3 loop spans 12 amino acids. CDR3 region: CASTRGYNEQFF.

V is TRBV5-1 and J is TRBJ2-7; TCRdb returns TRBD2, unconfirmable since there is no DNA. The CDR3 consists of 17 residues. The germline CDR1 and CDR2 sequences are SGHRS and YFSETQ. The CDR3 region is CASSLDETSGSDYEQYF.

This chain links TRBV25-1 with TRBJ2-5. Germline V CDR1 and CDR2: MGHDK, SYGVNS. The CDR3 covers 12 residues. CDR3 region: CASSGETETQYF.

V is TRBV11-2 and J is TRBJ2-1; the TCRdb call, TRBD2, lacks DNA for checking. The germline CDR1 and CDR2 sequences are SGHAT and FQNNGV. There are 16 residues in the CDR3. This CDR3 is CASSPPLAGGLNEQFF.

In terms of frequency, this clonotype is medium-sized. The chain couples TRBV27 to TRBJ2-7; the TCRdb D gene call, TRBD1, has no DNA to confirm it. CDR3 length: 14 amino acids. The germline CDR1 and CDR2 sequences are MNHEY and SMNVEV (reference sequence). The CDR3 reads CASGDRGLTYEQYF.

The chain joins TRBV2 to TRBJ2-7; TCRdb reports TRBD1, a call that lacks DNA to check it against. The CDR3 runs to 15 residues. Germline CDR1 and CDR2: SNHLY and FYNNEI. This CDR3 reads CASRDVRASSYEQYF.

The CDR3 loop reads CSVGTYSSYEQYF. The J gene is TRBJ2-7, the V gene TRBV29-1. The CDR3 sequence is 13 residues long. CDR1 and CDR2 (germline): SQVTM, ANQGSEA.

This chain connects TRBV7-9 to TRBJ2-1. Germline V lookup: CDR1 SEHNR, CDR2 FQNEAQ (reference sequence). This CDR3 spans 15 amino acids. CDR3 amino acids: CASSLVWDTDNEQFF.